The T cell receptor (beta chain) under discussion was sequenced for a study of CD8 T cells in ankylosing spondylitis. The study, taken as a whole, reports: Characteristic of ankylosing spondylitis blood, it appeared, was a TCR beta motif comprising several highly homologous variants. As reported, disease-linked clones showed significant enrichment in matched ankylosing spondylitis synovial fluid.

MiXCR was run by TCRdb on the 5' RACE reads, yielding one entry per CDR3 protein. Among roughly 440,000 distinct CDR3 sequences listed, about a sixth were seen once. This clonotype was counted a few times. What it recognizes is unknown. This CDR3 is 14 amino acids long. Trimming removed 4 bases from V and 7 bases from J, with 16 bases in between. The J gene is TRBJ2-5, the V gene TRBV12-3 or TRBV12-4; D gene ambiguous. The origin of this receptor is a male donor with ankylosing spondylitis. Sequenced material: blood, either unsorted or a sorted T cell fraction (not recorded which). The CDR3 nucleotides are TGTGCCAGCAGTTCTGTTGGCCCTCCCGGGACCCAGTACTTC. Protein product: CASSSVGPPGTQYF.